One T cell receptor (beta chain) is described in this entry. The trim removed 4 bases at V and 7 bases at J, leaving 7 bases unmatched. CDR1 SGHAT and CDR2 FQNNGV come from the germline V gene. This CDR3 is built from 13 residues. The data are from a study of blood T cell repertoires in COVID-19. Sequenced by immunoSEQ multiplex PCR; TCRdb stores in-frame clones only, minus some. The sample has around 300,000 clones; 89% are singletons. This TCR was recovered from a middle-aged woman who had recovered from COVID-19. The chain recombines TRBV11-2 with TRBJ2-7, with 7 nucleotides matching TRBD1. The sequencing input was peripheral blood. The CDR3 DNA reads as TGTGCCAGCAGCTCTGACAGGGAACGAGAGCAGTACTTC. Translation gives CASSSDREREQYF.